One and the same sample provided the 22 T cell receptor beta chains below, sequenced in a study of cytomegalovirus exposure and HLA in healthy donors. Vbeta (60) and Jbeta (13) primers were used in the PCR. Method: immunoSEQ multiplex PCR; TCRdb's copy keeps in-frame clones and lacks some. The listing contains about 88,000 clones. The sample comprised PBMCs. The receptors originated from a girl aged 5-17 years in good health and CMV-seropositive.

The rearrangement uses TRBV18 and TRBJ1-1, with TRBD1 matching over 7 bases. Trimming cost V 7 bases and J 8 bases; bases outside gene matches: 4. In germline, CDR1 is KGHSH, CDR2 LQKENI. The CDR3 loop spans 11 amino acids. In nucleotides, the CDR3 is TGTGCCAGCTTAAAGACAGGGGAAGCTTTCTTT. Translating it yields CASLKTGEAFF.

This chain links TRBV6-1 with TRBJ1-3, with TRBD1 identical over 10 bases. CDR1 and CDR2 from the germline V gene are MNHNS and SASEGT. This CDR3 contains 14 residues. The ends lost 9 bases at V and 2 bases at J; junction bases unmatched: 4. CDR3 region: CASTDRGTGNTIYF. In DNA form, the CDR3 reads TGTGCCAGTACGGACAGGGGGACTGGAAACACCATATATTTT.

The chain uses TRBV10-3 and TRBJ1-5; D might be TRBD1 (6 bases). Trimming pared 0 bases from V and 7 bases from J, leaving 13 bases between. This CDR3 spans 15 amino acids. Germline V gene lookup returns CDR1 ENHRY and CDR2 SYGVKD. CDR3 protein: CAISESAGQGQPQHF. CDR3 in DNA: TGTGCCATCAGTGAGTCGGCAGGTCAGGGGCAGCCCCAGCATTTT.

The V gene is TRBV7-2, the J gene TRBJ1-6; TRBD1 agrees at 9 bases. This CDR3 has 16 amino acids. Trimming removed 5 bases from V and 9 bases from J; junction bases left unmatched: 11. CDR1 is SGHTA, CDR2 FQGNSA, per germline. CDR3: CASSDPGQGGRSPLHF. The CDR3 DNA follows: TGTGCCAGCAGCGATCCGGGACAGGGAGGTCGTTCACCCCTCCACTTT.

This chain joins TRBV9 and TRBJ1-3; D perhaps matches TRBD1 (6 bases). Trimming removed 3 bases at V and 4 bases at J, with 8 bases between. Germline V gene lookup returns CDR1 SGDLS and CDR2 YYNGEE. The CDR3 loop spans 13 amino acids. CDR3 bases: TGTGCCAGCAGCGGGACAGCCGGAAACACCATATATTTT. Translated: CASSGTAGNTIYF. Complete variable domain (other parts from reference TRBV9 and TRBJ1-3): DSGVTQTPKHLITATGQRVTLRCSPRSGDLSVYWYQQSLDQGLQFLIQYYNGEERAKGNILERFSAQQFPDLHSELNLSSLELGDSALYFCASSGTAGNTIYFGEGSWLTVV.

V is TRBV5-1 and J is TRBJ1-3, with unresolved D. This CDR3 is 16 amino acids long. CDR1 SGHRS and CDR2 YFSETQ come from the germline V gene. V shed 3 bases and J shed 0 bases, with 13 bases lying between them. Here the CDR3 DNA reads TGCGCCAGCAGCTCCCCACTCCGGGTCTCTGGAAACACCATATATTTT. It specifies CASSSPLRVSGNTIYF.

The V call is TRBV4-3, the J call TRBJ1-1; no clear D gene. CDR1 and CDR2 (germline): LGHNA, YSLEER. The CDR3 has 13 residues. Trimming took 2 bases from V and 2 from J, leaving 6 bases between them. The CDR3 nucleotides are TGCGCCAGCAGCCAAACGGTAAACACTGAAGCTTTCTTT. Translation gives CASSQTVNTEAFF.

This chain connects TRBV15 to TRBJ1-1; 9 bases match TRBD1. This CDR3 spans 13 amino acids. The trim removed 6 bases at V and 4 bases at J, leaving 3 bases unmatched. CDR1 LNHNV and CDR2 YYDKDF come from the germline V gene (reference sequence). CDR3 protein: CATSQQGATEAFF. Written as DNA, the CDR3 is TGTGCCACCAGTCAACAGGGGGCCACTGAAGCTTTCTTT.

The V gene is TRBV5-4, the J gene TRBJ1-1; D gene uncertain. The CDR3 length is 12 residues. V lost 2 bases to trimming and J lost 4 bases, with 6 bases between them. Germline V lookup: CDR1 SGHNT, CDR2 YYREEE (reference sequence). The CDR3 nucleotides read TGTGCCAGCAGCTTTGGTAGCACTGAAGCTTTCTTT. As protein: CASSFGSTEAFF.

The gene calls are TRBV18 and TRBJ2-7; 8 bases are a match to TRBD1. Looked up from germline, CDR1 is KGHSH and CDR2 is LQKENI. The ends lost 4 bases at V and 0 bases at J; junction bases unmatched: 5. The CDR3 length is 15 residues. The CDR3 DNA reads as TGTGCCAGCTCACTCCACGGACAGGGCTCCTACGAGCAGTACTTC. It is translated as CASSLHGQGSYEQYF.

CDR3: CASSLSRTGAGEQYF. CDR3 in DNA: TGCGCCAGCAGCTTGAGCCGGACAGGGGCGGGAGAGCAGTACTTC. The V and J genes are TRBV5-1 and TRBJ2-7; 9 bases match TRBD1. Unmatched junction bases numbered 9, after V lost 1 base and J lost 7 bases. CDR3 length equals 15 residues. Looked up from germline, CDR1 is SGHRS and CDR2 is YFSETQ.

This chain joins TRBV7-9 and TRBJ2-7, with TRBD2 matching over 9 bases. The CDR3 covers 13 residues. Germline CDR1 and CDR2: SEHNR and FQNEAQ (reference sequence). V was pared by 6 bases and J by 7 bases, with 7 bases of the junction left unmatched. CDR3 DNA sequence: TGTGCCAGCAGGAAGGCGGGGGGGAGGGAGCAGTACTTC. Its translation is CASRKAGGREQYF.

The rearrangement links TRBV29-1 to TRBJ2-2; the D is unclear. V gave up 2 bases and J gave up 6 bases, with 7 bases separating them. The germline gives CDR1 SQVTM, CDR2 ANQGSEA. This CDR3 has 12 amino acids. The CDR3 DNA is TGCAGCGTTGAAAAGAGGCCCGGGGAGCTGTTTTTT. It translates to CSVEKRPGELFF.

The chain joins TRBV7-2 to TRBJ2-4, with TRBD1 identical over 8 bases. Germline trimming cut 3 bases from V and 11 bases from J; bases unmatched to any gene: 3. The CDR3 is 12 amino acids. Germline values: CDR1 SGHTA, CDR2 FQGNSA. CDR3 coding DNA: TGTGCCAGCAGCTTGGGGACAGGATTTCAGTACTTC. Its protein is CASSLGTGFQYF.

The CDR3 coding sequence is TGTGCCAGCAGCCGGATGTCGGGGACAGGGAAGGCCGGGGAGCTGTTTTTT. It yields the protein CASSRMSGTGKAGELFF. The chain couples TRBV25-1 to TRBJ2-2; the match to TRBD1 covers 9 bases. The J segment lost 6 bases and the V segment lost 6 bases, leaving 14 bases of the junction unmatched. In germline, CDR1 is MGHDK, CDR2 SYGVNS. CDR3 length: 17 residues.

V and J are TRBV5-1 and TRBJ2-1, with 8 bases aligning to TRBD1. The CDR3 totals 16 residues. The V and J ends lost 0 bases and 3 bases, in that order; junction bases with no gene match: 5. From germline, CDR1 is SGHRS and CDR2 YFSETQ. The CDR3 loop reads CASSLVSGGLYNEQFF. The CDR3 DNA sequence: TGCGCCAGCAGCTTGGTCTCAGGGGGCCTCTACAATGAGCAGTTCTTC. The variable domain in full, completed from reference TRBV5-1 and TRBJ2-1, reads KAGVTQTPRYLIKTRGQQVTLSCSPISGHRSVSWYQQTPGQGLQFLFEYFSETQRNKGNFPGRFSGRQFSNSRSEMNVSTLELGDSALYLCASSLVSGGLYNEQFFGPGTRLTVL.

V usage is TRBV11-1 and J usage is TRBJ2-1, with 9 bases identical to TRBD2. Germline values: CDR1 SGHAT, CDR2 FQDESV (reference sequence). V shed 1 base, J shed 10 bases, and the junction held 5 bases outside the gene matches. This CDR3 has 14 residues. In DNA, the CDR3 is TGTGCCAGCAGCTTAGAAGTGGCGGGGGGGGAGCAGTTCTTC. This translates into CASSLEVAGGEQFF.

As for this clone: One end of the junction is discordant with germline, which a read error may explain. This chain uses TRBV7-7 with TRBJ2-3, with 10 positions matching TRBD2. Germline V gene lookup returns CDR1 SSHAT and CDR2 FNYEAQ (reference sequence). This CDR3 region has 16 residues. In DNA form, the CDR3 reads TGTGCTAGCAGCTTAGGCTGGACTAGCGGAACAGATACGCAGTATTTT. This codes for CASSLGWTSGTDTQYF.

The rearrangement links TRBV5-7 to TRBJ1-1; D not certain. TRBV5-7 is known as an ORF, though its function is uncertain. Trimming took 4 bases from V and 7 from J, leaving 20 bases between them. CDR3 length: 15 residues. The CDR3 loop is CASSAVSGLASEAFF. For the CDR3, the DNA is TGTGCCAGCAGCGCCGTTTCAGGTTTGGCAAGTGAAGCTTTCTTT.

The chain joins TRBV2 to TRBJ1-1; a possible D gene is TRBD1 (6 bases). This CDR3 is built from 12 residues. The germline V gene has CDR1 SNHLY and CDR2 FYNNEI. Trimming shortened V by 6 bases and J by 1 base, and 6 bases separated the two germline ends. The CDR3, as DNA: TGTGCCAGCAGGACAGGGAACACTGAAGCTTTCTTT. Protein sequence: CASRTGNTEAFF.

The chain couples TRBV10-3 to TRBJ2-6; TRBD1 matches at 10 bases. The CDR3 sequence is 17 residues long. CDR1 and CDR2 (germline): ENHRY, SYGVKD. J lost 0 bases, V lost 6 bases, and 5 bases had no gene match. The CDR3 nucleotides read TGTGCCATCAGAGGGACAGGGGACCTCTCTGGGGCCAACGTCCTGACTTTC. Its protein product is CAIRGTGDLSGANVLTF.

The chain couples TRBV5-1 to TRBJ1-1, with TRBD1 matching over 8 bases. The V gene's germline CDR1 is SGHRS and CDR2 YFSETQ. With 4 bases clipped from V and 5 bases from J, the junction kept 7 bases outside the gene matches. This CDR3 has 14 amino acids. The CDR3 region is CASSQGQGRTEAFF. In DNA, the CDR3 is TGCGCCAGCAGCCAAGGACAGGGACGGACTGAAGCTTTCTTT.